Here is one T cell receptor beta chain with its context. Measured with immunoSEQ multiplex PCR; TCRdb has only the in-frame clones, and not every one. The top ten hold 7.3% of the sample, which has approximately 47,000 clones, 80% to 90% seen once. These data belong to a study of OX40 agonist ivuxolimab in advanced cancers. Per germline, CDR1 SGHAT and CDR2 FQNNGV. The CDR3 consists of 17 residues. Losses at the gene ends were 0 bases for V and 2 bases for J; bases not matched to a gene: 8. The sequencing here drew on CD4+ or CD8+ T cells sorted from blood, taken in a trial of the OX40 agonist ivuxolimab. The rearrangement links TRBV11-2 to TRBJ2-5, with 8 bases aligning to TRBD2. This receptor was identified in an adult with an advanced solid tumor such as melanoma, head and neck, liver or kidney cancer. In DNA form, the CDR3 reads TGTGCCAGCAGCTTAGAACGGGCTAGCGGGTCTCAAGAGACCCAGTACTTC. Protein sequence: CASSLERASGSQETQYF.